A selection of T cell receptor beta chains follows, all from one sample in a study of T cell responses to AZD1222 COVID-19 vaccine. Here immunoSEQ multiplex PCR was the method, and the copy in TCRdb shows in-frame clones only, minus some. This table has about 100,000 clones, around 87% appearing once. The input for sequencing was peripheral blood, taken 28 days after the second AZD1222 dose. These TCRs come from an adult who received the AZD1222 COVID-19 vaccine. Both conserved end residues are part of each CDR3. The order of the fields is V gene, J gene, D gene, clone size, CDR3 length, CDR3 DNA, CDR3 protein. D genes are given only for firm matches. A clone size is listed for some rows: how often the clone was seen (once, few, many), or a class if it is expanded.

>TRBV7-2|TRBJ1-4|NA|NA|15
TGTGCCAGCAGCTTAGATGGGGGGCGACGGGAAAAACTGTTTTTT
CASSLDGGRREKLFF
>TRBV9|TRBJ1-1|NA|NA|14
TGTGCCAGCAGCGTAGTGGGGGGGAACACTGAAGCTTTCTTT
CASSVVGGNTEAFF
>TRBV28|TRBJ1-2|NA|once|14
TGTGCCAGCACCGTGGGACGGACCAACTATGGCTACACCTTC
CASTVGRTNYGYTF
>TRBV5-1|TRBJ1-2|NA|NA|14
TGCGCCAGCAGCGCTACAGGGACCGGCTATGGCTACACCTTC
CASSATGTGYGYTF
>TRBV6-5|TRBJ2-7|NA|NA|14
TGTGCCAGCAGCCCGGGACCCGAATCGATGGAGCAGTACTTC
CASSPGPESMEQYF
>TRBV6-2/TRBV6-3|TRBJ2-2|TRBD2|NA|15
TGTGCCAGCAGCCGTAGCGGGAGTAACCCCGGGGAGCTGTTTTTT
CASSRSGSNPGELFF
>TRBV16|TRBJ1-5|NA|NA|15
TGTGCCAGCAGCCACGCGACAGGTGGCAATCAGCCCCAGCATTTT
CASSHATGGNQPQHF
>TRBV19|TRBJ2-1|NA|NA|18
TGTGCCAGTAGTATTGTTTTTTCGCGCCTAGGGGTGGAAAATGAGCAGTTCTTC
CASSIVFSRLGVENEQFF
>TRBV5-8|TRBJ1-5|NA|NA|18
TGTGCCAGCAGCTTGGTCCCCGCGGAAAGGACTAGCAATCAGCCCCAGCATTTT
CASSLVPAERTSNQPQHF
>TRBV21-1|TRBJ2-2|NA|NA|12
TGTGGGACAGGGTTGGACACCGGGGAGCTGTTTTTT
CGTGLDTGELFF
>TRBV5-6|TRBJ1-5|NA|NA|15
TGTGCCAGCAGCTTGCTGTCGGAGGGGAGGCAGCCCCAGCATTTT
CASSLLSEGRQPQHF
>TRBV27|TRBJ2-7|TRBD1|NA|15
TGTGCCAGCAGTTTCGGTCAGGGGGCCTCCTACGAGCAGTACTTC
CASSFGQGASYEQYF
>TRBV28|TRBJ1-2|TRBD1|once|15
TGTGCCAGCAGGGGCGGGACAGATTATAACTATGGCTACACCTTC
CASRGGTDYNYGYTF
>TRBV2|TRBJ1-2|NA|NA|12
TGTGCCAGCAGCGCGAATAACTATGGCTACACCTTC
CASSANNYGYTF
>TRBV12-3/TRBV12-4|TRBJ1-2|NA|once|12
TGTGCCAGCAGTTTGGAAGGGACAGGCTACACCTTC
CASSLEGTGYTF